The clone carrying this T cell receptor beta chain was detected many times. Its antigen is currently unknown. Individual cDNA molecules each received unique molecular identifiers attached to them. TCRdb recomputed calls from the 5' RACE reads with MiXCR, one row per CDR3 protein. The table includes some 25,000 distinct CDR3 sequences, roughly 5.6% detected once. The data derive from a study of early T cells in non-severe SARS-CoV-2 infection. Study summary: The study sequenced bulk RNA from unsorted whole blood, with chains unpaired. Notes on the study in general: VDJdb matching favored anti-spike CD8 responses, missing private and CD4 specificities.

V shed 5 bases and J shed 0 bases, with 14 bases lying between them. The CDR3 consists of 16 residues. Germline-derived CDR1 and CDR2 are SEHNR and FQNEAQ (reference sequence). Sequenced input: whole blood. This TCR came from an adult who was a healthcare worker with PCR-confirmed SARS-CoV-2 infection or an uninfected control (not recorded which). The chain carries TRBV7-9 and TRBJ2-1; unclear D gene. CDR3 coding DNA: TGTGCCAGCAGCAAAACCGGGCCCCTCTCCTACAATGAGCAGTTCTTC. Its translation is CASSKTGPLSYNEQFF.